This T cell receptor beta chain stems from a study of OX40 agonist ivuxolimab in advanced cancers. Overall study: Hepatocellular carcinoma, melanoma, renal cell or head and neck cancer affected the dose-escalation patients. Partial responses were achieved by three patients, one with hepatocellular carcinoma and two with cutaneous melanoma. Aged about 20 to 80 with a mean of 60 years, they were around 83% male.

With autoimmune disease history or systemic immunosuppression, patients were excluded. Profiled with immunoSEQ multiplex PCR; TCRdb holds only in-frame clones, not every one. The sample yields around 21,000 clones, approximately 83% seen once. The germline V gene has CDR1 DFQATT and CDR2 SNEGSKA (reference sequence). Trimming took off 6 bases at V and 7 bases at J, with 9 bases between the two ends. The CDR3 runs to 11 residues. Turning to this clone: Other nucleotide sequences from this sample produce the same CDR3.

The chain links TRBV20-1 to TRBJ2-2; D unresolved. The source material was CD4+ or CD8+ T cells sorted from blood, sampled in a trial of the OX40 agonist ivuxolimab. This clonotype was obtained from an adult with an advanced solid tumor such as melanoma, head and neck, liver or kidney cancer. Here the CDR3 DNA reads TGCAGTGCCGGACCGGGCGGGGAGCTGTTTTTT. Its translation: CSAGPGGELFF.